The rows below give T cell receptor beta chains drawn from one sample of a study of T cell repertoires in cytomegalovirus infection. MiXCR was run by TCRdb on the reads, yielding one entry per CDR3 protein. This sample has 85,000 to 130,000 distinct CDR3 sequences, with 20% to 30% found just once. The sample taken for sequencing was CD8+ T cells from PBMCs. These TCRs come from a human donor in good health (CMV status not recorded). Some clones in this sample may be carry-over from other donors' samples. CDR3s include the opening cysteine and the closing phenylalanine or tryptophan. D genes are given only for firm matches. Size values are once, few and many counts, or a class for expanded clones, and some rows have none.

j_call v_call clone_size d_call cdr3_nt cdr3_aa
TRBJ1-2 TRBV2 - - TGTGCCAGCAGTGAAGCGCTTCAGGCGGGGGTACTCTATGGCTACACCTTC CASSEALQAGVLYGYTF
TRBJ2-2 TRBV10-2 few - TGCGCCAGCAGACCTTCATCCGGGGGCACCGGGGAGCTGTTTTTT CASRPSSGGTGELFF
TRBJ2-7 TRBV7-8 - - TGTGCCAGCAAATACTCCCCGGATCTCAGGGACCACGAGCAGTACTTC CASKYSPDLRDHEQYF
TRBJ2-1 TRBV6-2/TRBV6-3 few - TGTGCCAGCACCCAAAGACTAGGCAATGAGCAGTTCTTC CASTQRLGNEQFF
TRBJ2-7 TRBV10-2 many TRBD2 TGCGCCAGCAAGCTCGGGGCTAGCGGGACCTACGAGCAGTACTTC CASKLGASGTYEQYF
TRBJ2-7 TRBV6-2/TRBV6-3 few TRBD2 TGTGCCAGCACACTAGCGGGAGTGTCCTACGAGCAGTACTTC CASTLAGVSYEQYF
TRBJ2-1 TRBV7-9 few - TGTGCCAGCAGCCCCCCGGGCTTTGATGAGCAGTTCTTC CASSPPGFDEQFF
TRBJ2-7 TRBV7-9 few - TGTGCCAGCCATGACGGTGCGGCCTACGAGCAGTACTTC CASHDGAAYEQYF
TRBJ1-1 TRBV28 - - TGTGCCAGCAGTAACAGGGAGCTTAAAGCTTTCTTT CASSNRELKAFF
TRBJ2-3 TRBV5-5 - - TGTGCCAGCAGTTCCAGGGGACGTAGCACAGATACGCAGTATTTT CASSSRGRSTDTQYF
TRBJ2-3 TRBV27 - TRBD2 TGTGCCAGCAGTTCACTCCCCATGAGCGGGGGGACAGATACGCAGTATTTT CASSSLPMSGGTDTQYF
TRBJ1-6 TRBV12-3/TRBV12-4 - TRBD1 TGTGCCAGCAGTTTCGCCGGGACAGGGGATAATTCACCCCTCCACTTT CASSFAGTGDNSPLHF
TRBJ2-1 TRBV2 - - TGTGCCAGCAGGGATGGACCAGCCCCCTACAATGAGCAGTTCTTC CASRDGPAPYNEQFF
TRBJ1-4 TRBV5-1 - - TGCGCCAGCAGCTTGGCCTTCAGTGCCGGCACTAATGAAAAACTGTTTTTT CASSLAFSAGTNEKLFF
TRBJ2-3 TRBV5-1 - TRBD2 TGCGCCAGCAGCTTGGCGGGGGGGACACGGCGCACAGATACGCAGTATTTT CASSLAGGTRRTDTQYF
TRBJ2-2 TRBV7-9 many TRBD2 TGTGCCAGCAGCTTGACCCCCCTCAAAGTAGCGGGCCCCGGGGAGCTGTTTTTT CASSLTPLKVAGPGELFF
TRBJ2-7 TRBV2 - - TGTGCCAGCAGTGAGAACAGCGAGCAGTACTTC CASSENSEQYF
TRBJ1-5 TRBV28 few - TGTGCCAGCGGCTATCAAAGAGGCAATCAGCCCCAGCATTTT CASGYQRGNQPQHF
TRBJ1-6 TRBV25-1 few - TGTGCCAGCAGTGAGGGTCTACGTAGACAGGATAGTTCACCCCTCCACTTT CASSEGLRRQDSSPLHF
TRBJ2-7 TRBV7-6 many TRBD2 TGTGCCAGCAGTTCCAGCCGCGGGGGGCCGAGCTCCTACGAGCAGTACTTC CASSSSRGGPSSYEQYF
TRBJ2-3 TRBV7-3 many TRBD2 TGTGCCAGCAGCTTTGCGGGGGGGCCTACAGATACGCAGTATTTT CASSFAGGPTDTQYF
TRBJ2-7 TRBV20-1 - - TGCAGTGCTAGATCGGGGTCCTACGAGCAGTACTTC CSARSGSYEQYF
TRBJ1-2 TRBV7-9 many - TGTGCCAGCAGCTTAGGGGGGGCTGACTATGGCTACACCTTC CASSLGGADYGYTF
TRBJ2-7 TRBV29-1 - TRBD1 TGCAGCGTTGACGTCGGGACAGGGTTCTACGAGCAGTACTTC CSVDVGTGFYEQYF
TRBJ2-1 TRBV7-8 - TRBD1 TGTGCCAGCAGCGTCGACAGGGTTGGGAATGAGCAGTTCTTC CASSVDRVGNEQFF
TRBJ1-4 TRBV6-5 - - TGTGCCAGCAGTTACTCACTAGGTCAGGCCCCAAGGCAACTGTTTTTT CASSYSLGQAPRQLFF
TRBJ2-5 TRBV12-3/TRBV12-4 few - TGTGCCAGCAGTTTCATGGGAGGCAGCCAAGAGACCCAGTACTTC CASSFMGGSQETQYF
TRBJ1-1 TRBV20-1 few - TGCAGTGCTAGAAGAGGGAGGAACGCTGAAGCTTTCTTT CSARRGRNAEAFF
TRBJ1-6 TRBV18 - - TGTGCCAGCTCCCTGGGACCGGGGTCACCCCTCCACTTT CASSLGPGSPLHF
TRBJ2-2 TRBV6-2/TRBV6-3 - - TGTGCCAGCACTAAAGAGAAAAACACCGGGGAGCTGTTTTTT CASTKEKNTGELFF
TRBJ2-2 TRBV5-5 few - TGTGCCAGCAGCCCCGGGACGGTAAACACCGGGGAGCTGTTTTTT CASSPGTVNTGELFF
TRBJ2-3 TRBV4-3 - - TGCGCCAGCAGCCAAGTCCACTGGCCAGCCCCAGATACGCAGTATTTT CASSQVHWPAPDTQYF
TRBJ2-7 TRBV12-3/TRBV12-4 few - TGTGCCAGCGGGACGGCCTACGAGCAGTACTTC CASGTAYEQYF
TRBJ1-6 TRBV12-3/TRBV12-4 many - TGTGCCAGCAGTTGGGACGGGAATTCACCCCTCCACTTT CASSWDGNSPLHF
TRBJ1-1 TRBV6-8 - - TGTGCCAGCAGTCCTAGTTGGGGAAGCACTGAAGCTTTCTTT CASSPSWGSTEAFF
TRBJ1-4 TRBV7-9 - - TGTGCCAGCAGCACTCAGGACGGGGGATCTAATGAAAAACTGTTTTTT CASSTQDGGSNEKLFF
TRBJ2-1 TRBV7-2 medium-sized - TGTGCCAGCAGCTTTTCTCCTTACGCAGTGGGCAATGAGCAGTTCTTC CASSFSPYAVGNEQFF
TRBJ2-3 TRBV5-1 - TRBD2 TGCGCCAGCAGCCACCCCAACGGGACTAACGATAGCACAGATACGCAGTATTTT CASSHPNGTNDSTDTQYF
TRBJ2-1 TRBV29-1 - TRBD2 TGCAGCGTTGGTGGGACTAGCGGGGGGGCCGGCGATGAGCAGTTCTTC CSVGGTSGGAGDEQFF
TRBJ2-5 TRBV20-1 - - TGCAGTGCTAGAGATTTGTACGGGGTTGAGACCCAGTACTTC CSARDLYGVETQYF
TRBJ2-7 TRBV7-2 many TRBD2 TGTGCCAGCAGCCGCCTACTTACTAGCGGGGGCTACGAGCAGTACTTC CASSRLLTSGGYEQYF
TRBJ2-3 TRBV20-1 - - TGCAGTGCTAGAGAGGGCGGAACAGATACGCAGTATTTT CSAREGGTDTQYF